The sequence of this T cell receptor (beta chain) was determined in a study of cytomegalovirus exposure and HLA in healthy donors. Regarding this clone: No antigen is known for it.

The CDR3 has 17 residues. Germline CDR1 is GTSNPN and CDR2 is SVGIG (reference sequence). Unmatched junction bases numbered 11, after V lost 2 bases and J lost 4 bases. Measured with immunoSEQ multiplex PCR; TCRdb has only the in-frame clones, and not every one. The table lists 130,000 to 150,000 clones, approximately 89% of them singletons. Study-level results: Among TCR beta chains, those listed as cytomegalovirus-associated numbered over 150.

The clonotype comes from a man younger than 35 in good health and CMV-seronegative. The sample consisted of PBMCs. This chain links TRBV30 with TRBJ2-2; 9 bases agree with TRBD2. The CDR3 reads CAWSHGLASDLTGELFF. The CDR3 bases are TGTGCCTGGAGTCACGGACTAGCGTCCGACCTCACCGGGGAGCTGTTTTTT.